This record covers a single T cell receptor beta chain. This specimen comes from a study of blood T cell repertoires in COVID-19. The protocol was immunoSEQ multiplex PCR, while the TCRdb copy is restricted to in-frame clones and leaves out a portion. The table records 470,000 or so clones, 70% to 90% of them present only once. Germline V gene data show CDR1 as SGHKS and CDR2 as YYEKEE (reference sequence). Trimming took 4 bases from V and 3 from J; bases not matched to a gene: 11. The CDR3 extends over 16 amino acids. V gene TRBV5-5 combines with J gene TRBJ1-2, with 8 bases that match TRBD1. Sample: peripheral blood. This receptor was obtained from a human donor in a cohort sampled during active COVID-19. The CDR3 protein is CASSREGQANYYGYTF. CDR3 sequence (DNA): TGTGCCAGCAGCCGCGAGGGACAGGCTAACTACTATGGCTACACCTTC.